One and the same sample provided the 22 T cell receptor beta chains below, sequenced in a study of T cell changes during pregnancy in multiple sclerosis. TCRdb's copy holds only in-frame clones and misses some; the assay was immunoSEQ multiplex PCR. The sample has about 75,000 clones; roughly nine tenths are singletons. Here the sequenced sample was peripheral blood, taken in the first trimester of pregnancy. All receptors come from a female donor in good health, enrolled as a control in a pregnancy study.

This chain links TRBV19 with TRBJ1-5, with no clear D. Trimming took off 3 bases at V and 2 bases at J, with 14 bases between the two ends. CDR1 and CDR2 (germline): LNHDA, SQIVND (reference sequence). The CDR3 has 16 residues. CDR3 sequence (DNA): TGTGCCAGTAGTATCGGAGGGTCAGGAGGCAATCAGCCCCAGCATTTT. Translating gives CASSIGGSGGNQPQHF.

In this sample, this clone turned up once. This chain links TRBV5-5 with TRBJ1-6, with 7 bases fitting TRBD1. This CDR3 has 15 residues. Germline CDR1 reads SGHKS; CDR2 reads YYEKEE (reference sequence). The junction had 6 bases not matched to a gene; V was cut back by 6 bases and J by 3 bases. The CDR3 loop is CASNSGTDYNSPLHF. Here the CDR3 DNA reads TGTGCCAGCAACTCAGGGACAGACTATAATTCACCCCTCCACTTT.

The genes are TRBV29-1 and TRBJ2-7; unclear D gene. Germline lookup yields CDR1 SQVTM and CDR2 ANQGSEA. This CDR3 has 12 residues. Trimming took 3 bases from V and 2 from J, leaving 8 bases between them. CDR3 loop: CSVEVTAYEQYF. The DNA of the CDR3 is TGCAGCGTTGAGGTCACGGCCTACGAGCAGTACTTC.

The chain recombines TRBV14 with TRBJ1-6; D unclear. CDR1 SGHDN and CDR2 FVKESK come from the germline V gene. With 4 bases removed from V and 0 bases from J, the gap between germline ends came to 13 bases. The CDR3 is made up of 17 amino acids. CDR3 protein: CASSPGPDLSYNSPLHF. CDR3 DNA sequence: TGTGCCAGCAGCCCTGGGCCGGATCTCTCCTATAATTCACCCCTCCACTTT.

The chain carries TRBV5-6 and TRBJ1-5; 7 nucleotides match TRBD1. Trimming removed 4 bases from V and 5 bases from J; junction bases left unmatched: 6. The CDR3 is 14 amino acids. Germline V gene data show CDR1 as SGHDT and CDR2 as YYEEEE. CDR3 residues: CASSLRDRDQPQHF. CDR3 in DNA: TGTGCCAGCAGCCTCCGGGACAGAGATCAGCCCCAGCATTTT.

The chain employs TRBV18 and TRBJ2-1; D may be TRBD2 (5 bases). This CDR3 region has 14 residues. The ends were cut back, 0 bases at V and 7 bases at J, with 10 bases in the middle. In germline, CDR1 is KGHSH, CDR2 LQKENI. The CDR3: CASSPPVTTNEQFF. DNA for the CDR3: TGTGCCAGCTCACCACCGGTGACTACAAATGAGCAGTTCTTC.

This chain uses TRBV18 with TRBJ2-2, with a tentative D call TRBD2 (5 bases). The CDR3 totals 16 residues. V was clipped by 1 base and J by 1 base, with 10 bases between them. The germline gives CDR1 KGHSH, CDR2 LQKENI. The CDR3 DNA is TGTGCCAGCTCACCACTACGGGGAATGAACACCGGGGAGCTGTTTTTT. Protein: CASSPLRGMNTGELFF.

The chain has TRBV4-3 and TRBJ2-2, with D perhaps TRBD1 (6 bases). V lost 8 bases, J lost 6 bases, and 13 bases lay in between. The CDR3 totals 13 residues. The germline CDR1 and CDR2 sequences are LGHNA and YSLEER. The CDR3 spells CASRTQGSGELFF. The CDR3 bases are TGCGCCAGCCGTACACAGGGATCCGGGGAGCTGTTTTTT.

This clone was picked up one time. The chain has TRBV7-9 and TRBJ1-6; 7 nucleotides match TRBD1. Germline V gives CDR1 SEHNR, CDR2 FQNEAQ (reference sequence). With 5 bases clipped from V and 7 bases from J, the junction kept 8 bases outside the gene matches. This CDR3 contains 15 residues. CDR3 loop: CASSHDRAGNSPLHF. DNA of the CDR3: TGTGCCAGCAGCCACGACAGGGCTGGAAATTCACCCCTCCACTTT.

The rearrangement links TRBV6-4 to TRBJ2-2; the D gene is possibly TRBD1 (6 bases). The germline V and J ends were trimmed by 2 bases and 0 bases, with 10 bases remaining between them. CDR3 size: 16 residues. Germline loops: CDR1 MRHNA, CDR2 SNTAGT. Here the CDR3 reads CASSDEGGTNTGELFF. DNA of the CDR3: TGTGCCAGCAGTGACGAAGGGGGTACGAACACCGGGGAGCTGTTTTTT.

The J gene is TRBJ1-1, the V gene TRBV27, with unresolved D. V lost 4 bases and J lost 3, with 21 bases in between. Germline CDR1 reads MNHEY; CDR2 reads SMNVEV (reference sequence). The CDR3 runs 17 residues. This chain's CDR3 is CASSSAPGPRRDTEAFF. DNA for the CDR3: TGTGCCAGCAGTTCCGCCCCGGGCCCTAGGAGGGACACTGAAGCTTTCTTT.

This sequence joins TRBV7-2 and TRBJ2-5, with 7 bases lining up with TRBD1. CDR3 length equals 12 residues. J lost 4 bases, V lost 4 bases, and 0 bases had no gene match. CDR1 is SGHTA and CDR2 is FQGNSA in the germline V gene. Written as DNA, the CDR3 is TGTGCCAGCAGCTCAGGGGGAGAGACCCAGTACTTC. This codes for CASSSGGETQYF.

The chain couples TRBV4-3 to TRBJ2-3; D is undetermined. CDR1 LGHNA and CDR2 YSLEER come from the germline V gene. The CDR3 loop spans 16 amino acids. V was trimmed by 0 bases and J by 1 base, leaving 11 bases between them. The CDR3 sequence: CASSQDPQRGTDTQYF. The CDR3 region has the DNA TGCGCCAGCAGCCAAGACCCCCAGCGCGGCACAGATACGCAGTATTTT.

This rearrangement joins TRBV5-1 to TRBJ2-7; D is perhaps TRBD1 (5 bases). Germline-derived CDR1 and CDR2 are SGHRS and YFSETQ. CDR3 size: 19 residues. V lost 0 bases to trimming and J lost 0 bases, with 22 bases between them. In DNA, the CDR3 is TGCGCCAGCAGCTTGGAGAGCCCCCGGGCCAGTGGGGCCTCCTACGAGCAGTACTTC. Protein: CASSLESPRASGASYEQYF.

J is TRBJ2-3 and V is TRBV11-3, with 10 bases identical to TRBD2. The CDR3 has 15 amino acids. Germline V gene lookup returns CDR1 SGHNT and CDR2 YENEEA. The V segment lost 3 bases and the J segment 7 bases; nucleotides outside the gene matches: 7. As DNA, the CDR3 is TGTGCCAGCAGCTTTACTAGCGGGGCTACTAATACGCAGTATTTT. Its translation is CASSFTSGATNTQYF.

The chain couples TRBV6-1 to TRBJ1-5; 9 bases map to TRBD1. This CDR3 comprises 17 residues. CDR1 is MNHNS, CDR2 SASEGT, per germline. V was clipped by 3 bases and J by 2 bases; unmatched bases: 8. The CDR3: CASSELQGARGNQPQHF. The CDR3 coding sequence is TGTGCCAGCAGTGAGCTACAGGGGGCGCGGGGCAATCAGCCCCAGCATTTT.

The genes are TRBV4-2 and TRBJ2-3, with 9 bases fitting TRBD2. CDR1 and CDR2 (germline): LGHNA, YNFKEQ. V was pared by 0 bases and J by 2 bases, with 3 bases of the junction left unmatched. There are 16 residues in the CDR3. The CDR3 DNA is TGTGCCAGCAGCCAAGATGCTAGCGGGGACACAGATACGCAGTATTTT. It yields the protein CASSQDASGDTDTQYF.

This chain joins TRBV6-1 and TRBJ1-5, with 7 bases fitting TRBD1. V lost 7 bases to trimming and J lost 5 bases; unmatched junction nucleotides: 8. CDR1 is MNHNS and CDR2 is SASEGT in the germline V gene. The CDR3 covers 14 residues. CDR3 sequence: CASTTGTVYQPQHF. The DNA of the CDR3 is TGTGCCAGCACCACCGGGACAGTTTATCAGCCCCAGCATTTT.

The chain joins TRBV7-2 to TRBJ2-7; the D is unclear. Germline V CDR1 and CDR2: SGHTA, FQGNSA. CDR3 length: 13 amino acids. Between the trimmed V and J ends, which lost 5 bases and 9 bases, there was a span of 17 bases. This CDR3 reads CASSAANVASQYF. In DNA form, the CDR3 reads TGTGCCAGCAGCGCAGCGAACGTGGCCTCGCAGTACTTC.

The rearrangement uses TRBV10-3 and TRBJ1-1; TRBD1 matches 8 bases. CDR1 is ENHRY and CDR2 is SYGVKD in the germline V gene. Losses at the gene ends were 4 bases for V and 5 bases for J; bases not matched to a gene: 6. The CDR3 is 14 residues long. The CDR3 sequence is CAISARTGRTEAFF. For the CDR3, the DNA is TGTGCCATCAGTGCCCGGACAGGGAGAACTGAAGCTTTCTTT.

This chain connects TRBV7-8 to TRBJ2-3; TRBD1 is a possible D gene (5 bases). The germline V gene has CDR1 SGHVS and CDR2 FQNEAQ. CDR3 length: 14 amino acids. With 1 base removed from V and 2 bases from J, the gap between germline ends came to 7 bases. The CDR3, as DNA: TGTGCCAGCAGCTTAGGGACATCCACAGATACGCAGTATTTT. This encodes CASSLGTSTDTQYF.

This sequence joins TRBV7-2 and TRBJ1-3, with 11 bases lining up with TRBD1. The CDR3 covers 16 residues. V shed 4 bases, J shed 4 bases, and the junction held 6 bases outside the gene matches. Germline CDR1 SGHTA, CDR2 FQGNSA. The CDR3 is CASSSSGTGGGNTIYF. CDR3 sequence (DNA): TGTGCCAGCAGCTCCTCCGGGACAGGGGGGGGAAACACCATATATTTT.